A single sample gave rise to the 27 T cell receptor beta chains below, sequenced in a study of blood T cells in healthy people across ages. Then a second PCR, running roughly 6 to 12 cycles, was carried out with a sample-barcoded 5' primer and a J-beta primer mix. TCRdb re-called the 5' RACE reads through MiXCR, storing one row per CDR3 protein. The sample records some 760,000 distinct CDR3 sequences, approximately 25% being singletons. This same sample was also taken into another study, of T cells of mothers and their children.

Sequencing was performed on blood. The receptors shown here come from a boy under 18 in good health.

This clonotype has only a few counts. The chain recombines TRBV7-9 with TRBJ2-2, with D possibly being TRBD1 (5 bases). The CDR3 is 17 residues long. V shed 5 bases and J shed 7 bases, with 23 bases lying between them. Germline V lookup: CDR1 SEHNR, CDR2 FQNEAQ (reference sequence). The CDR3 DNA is TGTGCCAGCAGCCAAAAGGACCCAGGGTTGAATGGCGGGGAGCTGTTTTTT. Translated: CASSQKDPGLNGGELFF.

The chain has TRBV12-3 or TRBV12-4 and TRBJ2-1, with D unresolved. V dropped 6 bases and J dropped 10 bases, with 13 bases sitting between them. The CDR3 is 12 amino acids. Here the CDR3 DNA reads TGTGCCAGCAGACACGGGTATTTGGAGCAGTTCTTC. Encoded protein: CASRHGYLEQFF.

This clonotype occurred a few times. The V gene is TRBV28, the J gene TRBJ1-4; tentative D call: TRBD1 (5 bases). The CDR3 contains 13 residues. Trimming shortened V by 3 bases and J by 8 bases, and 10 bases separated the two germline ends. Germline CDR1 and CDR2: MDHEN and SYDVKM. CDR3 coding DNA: TGTGCCAGCAGTTTCCCGGGGCGGGAAAAACTGTTTTTT. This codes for CASSFPGREKLFF.

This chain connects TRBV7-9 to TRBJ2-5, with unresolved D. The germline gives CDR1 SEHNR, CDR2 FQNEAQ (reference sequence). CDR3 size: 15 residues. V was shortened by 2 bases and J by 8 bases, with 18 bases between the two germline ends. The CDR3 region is CASSLTGGLKGTQYF. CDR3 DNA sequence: TGTGCCAGCAGCTTAACTGGCGGCCTTAAAGGCACCCAGTACTTC.

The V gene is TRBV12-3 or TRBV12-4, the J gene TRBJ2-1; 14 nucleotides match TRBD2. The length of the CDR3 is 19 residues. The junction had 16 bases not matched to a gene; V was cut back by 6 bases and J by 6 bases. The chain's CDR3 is CASSGLSWTSGRPINEQFF. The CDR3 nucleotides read TGTGCCAGCAGCGGCCTCTCCTGGACTAGCGGGAGGCCTATCAATGAGCAGTTCTTC.

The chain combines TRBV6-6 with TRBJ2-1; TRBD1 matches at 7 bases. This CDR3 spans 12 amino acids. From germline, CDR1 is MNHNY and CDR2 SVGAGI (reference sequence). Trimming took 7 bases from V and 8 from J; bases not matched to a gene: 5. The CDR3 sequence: CASNYRGYEQFF. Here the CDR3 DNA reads TGTGCCAGCAACTACAGGGGCTATGAGCAGTTCTTC.

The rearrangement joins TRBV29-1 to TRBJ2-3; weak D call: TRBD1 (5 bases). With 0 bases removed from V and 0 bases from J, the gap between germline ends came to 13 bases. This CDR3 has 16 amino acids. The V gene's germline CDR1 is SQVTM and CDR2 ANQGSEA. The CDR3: CSVEDPDRASTDTQYF. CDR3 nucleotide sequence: TGCAGCGTTGAAGATCCCGACAGAGCTAGCACAGATACGCAGTATTTT.

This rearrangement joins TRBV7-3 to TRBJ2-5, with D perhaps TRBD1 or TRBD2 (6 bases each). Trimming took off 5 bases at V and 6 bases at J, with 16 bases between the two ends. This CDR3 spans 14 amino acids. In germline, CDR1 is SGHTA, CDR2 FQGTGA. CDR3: CASSPNRGTQTQYF. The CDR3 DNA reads TGTGCCAGCAGCCCGAACCGGGGGACACAGACCCAGTACTTC. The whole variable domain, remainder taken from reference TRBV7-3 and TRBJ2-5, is GAGVSQTPSNKVTEKGKYVELRCDPISGHTALYWYRQSLGQGPEFLIYFQGTGAADDSGLPNDRFFAVRPEGSVSTLKIQRTERGDSAVYLCASSPNRGTQTQYFGPGTRLLVL.

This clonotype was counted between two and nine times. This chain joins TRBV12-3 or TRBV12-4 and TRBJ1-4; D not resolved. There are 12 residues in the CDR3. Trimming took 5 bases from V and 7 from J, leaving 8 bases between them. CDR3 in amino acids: CASSGTAEKLFF. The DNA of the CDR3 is TGTGCCAGCAGTGGTACGGCTGAAAAACTGTTTTTT.

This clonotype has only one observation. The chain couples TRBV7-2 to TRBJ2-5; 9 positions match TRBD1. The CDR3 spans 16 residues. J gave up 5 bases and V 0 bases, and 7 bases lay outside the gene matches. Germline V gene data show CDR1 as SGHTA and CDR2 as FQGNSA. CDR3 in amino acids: CASSLAGQGWGETQYF. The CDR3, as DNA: TGTGCCAGCAGCTTAGCCGGACAGGGGTGGGGGGAGACCCAGTACTTC.

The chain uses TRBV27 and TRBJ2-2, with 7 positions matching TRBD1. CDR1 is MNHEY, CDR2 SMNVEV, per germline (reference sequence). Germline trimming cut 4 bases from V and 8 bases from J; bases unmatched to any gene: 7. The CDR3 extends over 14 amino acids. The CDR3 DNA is TGTGCCAGCAGTTGGTCAGGGGGTCGAGGGGAGCTGTTTTTT. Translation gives CASSWSGGRGELFF.

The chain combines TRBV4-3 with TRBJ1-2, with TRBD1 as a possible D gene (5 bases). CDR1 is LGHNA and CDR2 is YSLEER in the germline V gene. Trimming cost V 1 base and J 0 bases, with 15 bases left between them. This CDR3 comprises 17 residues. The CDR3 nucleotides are TGCGCCAGCAGCCAAGGACTTTTGGGACTGACTAACTATGGCTACACCTTC. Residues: CASSQGLLGLTNYGYTF.

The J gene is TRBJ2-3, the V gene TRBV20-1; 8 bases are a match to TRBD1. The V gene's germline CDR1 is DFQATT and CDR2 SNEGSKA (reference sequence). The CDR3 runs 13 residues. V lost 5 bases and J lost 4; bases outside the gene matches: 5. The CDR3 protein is CSAGQGGADTQYF. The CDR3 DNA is TGCAGTGCTGGACAGGGTGGAGCAGATACGCAGTATTTT.

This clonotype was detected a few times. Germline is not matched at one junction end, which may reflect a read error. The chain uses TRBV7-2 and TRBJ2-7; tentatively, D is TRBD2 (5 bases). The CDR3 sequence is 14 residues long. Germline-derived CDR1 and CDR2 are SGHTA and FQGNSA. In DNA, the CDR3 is TGTGCCAGCAGCTTAGGTCTAGCAGCCTACGGGCAGTACTTC. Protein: CASSLGLAAYGQYF.

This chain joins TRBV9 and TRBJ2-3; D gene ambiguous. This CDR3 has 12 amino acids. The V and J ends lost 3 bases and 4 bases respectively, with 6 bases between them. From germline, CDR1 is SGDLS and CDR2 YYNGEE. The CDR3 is CASSDFPDTQYF. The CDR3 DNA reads TGTGCCAGCAGCGACTTCCCAGATACGCAGTATTTT. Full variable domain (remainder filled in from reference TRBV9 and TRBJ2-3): DSGVTQTPKHLITATGQRVTLRCSPRSGDLSVYWYQQSLDQGLQFLIQYYNGEERAKGNILERFSAQQFPDLHSELNLSSLELGDSALYFCASSDFPDTQYFGPGTRLTVL.

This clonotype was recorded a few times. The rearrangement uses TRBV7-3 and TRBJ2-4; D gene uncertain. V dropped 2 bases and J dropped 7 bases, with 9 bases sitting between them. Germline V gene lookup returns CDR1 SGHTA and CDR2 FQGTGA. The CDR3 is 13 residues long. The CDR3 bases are TGTGCCAGCAGCTTATCCCCGACGAACATTCAGTACTTC. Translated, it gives CASSLSPTNIQYF.

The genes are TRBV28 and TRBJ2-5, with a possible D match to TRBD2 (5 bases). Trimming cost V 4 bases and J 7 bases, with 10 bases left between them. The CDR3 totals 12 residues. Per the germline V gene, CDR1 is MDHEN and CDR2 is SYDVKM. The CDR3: CASSSPGWTQYF. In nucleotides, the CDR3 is TGTGCCAGCAGTTCCCCGGGGTGGACCCAGTACTTC. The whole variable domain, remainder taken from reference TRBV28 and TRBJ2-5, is DVKVTQSSRYLVKRTGEKVFLECVQDMDHENMFWYRQDPGLGLRLIYFSYDVKMKEKGDIPEGYSVSREKKERFSLILESASTNQTSMYLCASSSPGWTQYFGPGTRLLVL.

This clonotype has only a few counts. CDR3: CSVEGAGSISGNTIYF. CDR3 coding DNA: TGCAGCGTTGAAGGAGCCGGTTCGATCTCTGGAAACACCATATATTTT. The rearrangement uses TRBV29-1 and TRBJ1-3; the D is unclear. V dropped 1 base and J dropped 0 bases, with 13 bases sitting between them. The CDR3 sequence is 16 residues long. CDR1 and CDR2 (germline): SQVTM, ANQGSEA.

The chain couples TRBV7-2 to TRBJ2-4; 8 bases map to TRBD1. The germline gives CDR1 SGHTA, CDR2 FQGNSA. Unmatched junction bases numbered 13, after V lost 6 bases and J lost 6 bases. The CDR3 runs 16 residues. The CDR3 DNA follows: TGTGCCAGCAGTCGAGCCCCCTCAGGGGGCGCAAACATTCAGTACTTC. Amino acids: CASSRAPSGGANIQYF.

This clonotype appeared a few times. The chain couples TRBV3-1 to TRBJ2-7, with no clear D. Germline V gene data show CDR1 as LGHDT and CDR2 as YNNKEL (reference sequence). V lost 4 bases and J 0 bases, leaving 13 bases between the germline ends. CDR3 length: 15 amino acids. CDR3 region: CASSLSAKSSYEQYF. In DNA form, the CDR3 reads TGTGCCAGCAGCCTCTCAGCCAAGAGCTCCTACGAGCAGTACTTC.

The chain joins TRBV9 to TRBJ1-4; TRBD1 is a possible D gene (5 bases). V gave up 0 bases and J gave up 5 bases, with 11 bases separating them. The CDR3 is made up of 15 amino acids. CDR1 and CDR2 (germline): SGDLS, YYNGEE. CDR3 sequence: CASSVGGRPNEKLFF. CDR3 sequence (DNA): TGTGCCAGCAGCGTAGGGGGCAGGCCGAATGAAAAACTGTTTTTT.

In nucleotides, the CDR3 is TGTGCCAGCAGTTACTTTTTATCCGGGACAGGGGTCTATTTT. Protein: CASSYFLSGTGVYF. V is TRBV6-5 and J is TRBJ2-3, with 10 bases matching TRBD1. J was trimmed by 15 bases and V by 1 base; bases with no gene match: 10. This CDR3 region has 14 residues. Germline V gene data show CDR1 as MNHEY and CDR2 as SVGAGI.

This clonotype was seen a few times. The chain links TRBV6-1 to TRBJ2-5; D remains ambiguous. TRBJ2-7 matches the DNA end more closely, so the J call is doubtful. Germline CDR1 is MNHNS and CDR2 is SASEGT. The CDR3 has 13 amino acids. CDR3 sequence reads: CASSETGFYEQYF. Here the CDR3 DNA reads TGTGCCAGCAGTGAAACTGGGTTCTACGAGCAGTACTTC.

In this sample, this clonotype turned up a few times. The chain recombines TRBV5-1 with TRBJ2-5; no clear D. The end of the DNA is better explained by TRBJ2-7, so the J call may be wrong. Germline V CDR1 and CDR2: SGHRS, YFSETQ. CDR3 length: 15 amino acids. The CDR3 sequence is CASSLATPSSYEQYF. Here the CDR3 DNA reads TGCGCCAGCAGCTTGGCTACCCCGAGCTCCTACGAGCAGTACTTC.

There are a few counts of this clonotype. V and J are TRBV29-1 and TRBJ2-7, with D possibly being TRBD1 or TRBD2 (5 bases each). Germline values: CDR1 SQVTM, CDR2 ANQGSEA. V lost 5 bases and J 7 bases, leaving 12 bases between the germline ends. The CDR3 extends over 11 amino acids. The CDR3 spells CSVNGDREQYF. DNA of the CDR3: TGCAGCGTTAACGGGGACCGAGAGCAGTACTTC.

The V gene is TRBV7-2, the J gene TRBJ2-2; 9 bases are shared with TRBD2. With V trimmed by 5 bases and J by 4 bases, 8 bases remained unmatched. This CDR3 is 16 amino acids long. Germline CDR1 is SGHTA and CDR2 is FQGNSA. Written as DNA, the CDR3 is TGTGCCAGCAGCCCTAGGCGGGGGGGAGGCACCGGGGAGCTGTTTTTT. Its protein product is CASSPRRGGGTGELFF.

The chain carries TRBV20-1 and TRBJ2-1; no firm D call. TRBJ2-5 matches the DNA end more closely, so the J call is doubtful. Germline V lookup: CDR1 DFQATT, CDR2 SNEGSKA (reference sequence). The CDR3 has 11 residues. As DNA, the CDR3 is TGCAGTGCCTGGACGCGGGAGACCCAGTACTTC. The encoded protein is CSAWTRETQYF.